The following is a T cell receptor beta chain sequence with its context. V was shortened by 11 bases and J by 2 bases, with 16 bases between the two germline ends. CDR1 LNHDA and CDR2 SQIVND come from the germline V gene (reference sequence). The CDR3 is made up of 13 amino acids. Original methodology: Reference gene primer amplification yielded estimated nucleated cell counts. TCRdb keeps only in-frame clones here, not all; method: immunoSEQ multiplex PCR. V and J calls and clone size are copied from that table; D and trimming were computed from the DNA. The repertoire holds around 150,000 clones, with more than 80% as singletons. This sample is drawn from a study of blood T cell repertoires in COVID-19. Study at large: Collection of acute and convalescent COVID-19 samples took place in the United States, Italy and Spain. T cells, B-cell-depleted T cells, or PBMCs supplied cDNA or gDNA.

Material: peripheral blood. The source is a human donor in a cohort sampled during active COVID-19. The V and J genes are TRBV19 and TRBJ2-7, with D perhaps matching TRBD1 (6 bases). CDR3 loop: CAASPGQPYEQYF. CDR3 bases: TGTGCCGCTTCGCCCGGACAGCCCTACGAGCAGTACTTC.